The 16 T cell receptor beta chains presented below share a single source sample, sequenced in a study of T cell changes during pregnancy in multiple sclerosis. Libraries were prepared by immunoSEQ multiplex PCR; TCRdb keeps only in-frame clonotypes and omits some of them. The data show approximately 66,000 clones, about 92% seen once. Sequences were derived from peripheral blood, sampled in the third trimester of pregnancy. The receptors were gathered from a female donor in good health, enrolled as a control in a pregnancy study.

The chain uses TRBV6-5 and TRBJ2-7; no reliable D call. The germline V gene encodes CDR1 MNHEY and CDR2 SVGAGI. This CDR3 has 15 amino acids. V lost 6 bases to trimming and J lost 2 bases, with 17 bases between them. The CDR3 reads CASRPHPDTTYEQYF. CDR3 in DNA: TGTGCCAGCAGGCCTCATCCAGATACTACCTACGAGCAGTACTTC.

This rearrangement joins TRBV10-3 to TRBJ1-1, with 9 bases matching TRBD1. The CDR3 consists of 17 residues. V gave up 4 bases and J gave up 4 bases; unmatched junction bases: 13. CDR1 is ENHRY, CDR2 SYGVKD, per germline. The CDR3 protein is CAISGTGRRQGGTEAFF. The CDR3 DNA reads TGTGCCATCAGTGGGACCGGAAGACGACAGGGGGGCACTGAAGCTTTCTTT.

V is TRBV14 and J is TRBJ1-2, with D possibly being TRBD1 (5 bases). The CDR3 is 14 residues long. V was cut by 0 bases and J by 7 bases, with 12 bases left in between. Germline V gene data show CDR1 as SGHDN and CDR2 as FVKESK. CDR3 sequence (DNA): TGTGCCAGCAGCCAAGAGACGGTAGGGGTTGGCTACACCTTC. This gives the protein CASSQETVGVGYTF.

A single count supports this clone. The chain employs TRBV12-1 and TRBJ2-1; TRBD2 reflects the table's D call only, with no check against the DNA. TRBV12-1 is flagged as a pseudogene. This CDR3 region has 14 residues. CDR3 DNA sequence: TGTGCCAGCAGCTTTCCTAGCGGGAGCCATGAGCAGTTCTTC. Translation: CASSFPSGSHEQFF.

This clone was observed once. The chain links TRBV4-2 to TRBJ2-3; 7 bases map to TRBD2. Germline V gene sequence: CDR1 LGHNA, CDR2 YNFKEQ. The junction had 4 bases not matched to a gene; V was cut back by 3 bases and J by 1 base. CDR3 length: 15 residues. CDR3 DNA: TGTGCCAGCAGCCACAGCGGGGACCGCACAGATACGCAGTATTTT. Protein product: CASSHSGDRTDTQYF.

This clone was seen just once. The CDR3 loop reads CASRRGGSMEGNEQFF. The CDR3 nucleotides read TGTGCCAGCAGGAGGGGCGGGAGCATGGAAGGGAATGAGCAGTTCTTC. The chain couples TRBV28 to TRBJ2-1, with 7 nucleotides matching TRBD2. The germline CDR1 and CDR2 sequences are MDHEN and SYDVKM. Trimming removed 6 bases from V and 7 bases from J; junction bases left unmatched: 15. The CDR3 consists of 16 residues.

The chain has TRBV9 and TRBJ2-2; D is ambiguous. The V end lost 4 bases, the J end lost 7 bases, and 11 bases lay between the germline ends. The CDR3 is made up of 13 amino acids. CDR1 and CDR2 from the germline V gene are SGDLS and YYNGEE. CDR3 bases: TGTGCCAGCAGCCCCCAGTCAGACGGGGAGCTGTTTTTT. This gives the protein CASSPQSDGELFF.

The CDR3 DNA reads TGTGCCAGCACAGACTTCAACAGGGACGAGCAGTACTTC. This translates into CASTDFNRDEQYF. This chain joins TRBV5-4 and TRBJ2-7; D may be TRBD1 (6 bases). In germline, CDR1 is SGHNT, CDR2 YYREEE (reference sequence). The CDR3 runs 13 residues. The ends were cut back, 6 bases at V and 5 bases at J, with 15 bases in the middle.

CDR3 sequence reads: CASGSFAQVWETQYF. DNA for the CDR3: TGTGCCAGCGGTTCCTTTGCCCAGGTGTGGGAGACCCAGTACTTC. This rearrangement joins TRBV28 to TRBJ2-5; D is ambiguous. V was shortened by 8 bases and J by 5 bases, with 21 bases between the two germline ends. The CDR3 covers 15 residues. Germline V gene data show CDR1 as MDHEN and CDR2 as SYDVKM.

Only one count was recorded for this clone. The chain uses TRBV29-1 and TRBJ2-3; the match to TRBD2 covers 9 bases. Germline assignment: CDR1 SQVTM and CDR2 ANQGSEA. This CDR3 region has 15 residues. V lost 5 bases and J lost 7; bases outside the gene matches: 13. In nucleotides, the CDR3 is TGCAGCGTTCAAAGATCATGGACTAGCGTGTATACGCAGTATTTT. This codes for CSVQRSWTSVYTQYF.

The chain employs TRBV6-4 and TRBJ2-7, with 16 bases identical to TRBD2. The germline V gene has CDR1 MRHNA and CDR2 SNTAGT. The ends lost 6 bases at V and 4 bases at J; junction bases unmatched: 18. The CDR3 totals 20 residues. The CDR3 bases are TGTGCCAGCAGAGAAGGCATACCGGGACTAGCGGGAGGGCCCTCGTACGAGCAGTACTTC. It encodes CASREGIPGLAGGPSYEQYF.

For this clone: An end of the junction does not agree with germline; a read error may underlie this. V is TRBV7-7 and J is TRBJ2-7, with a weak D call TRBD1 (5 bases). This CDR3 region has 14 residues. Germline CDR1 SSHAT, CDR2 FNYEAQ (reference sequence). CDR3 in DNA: TGTGCTAGCAGCCTTGACAGTACTACCTACGAGCAGTACTTC. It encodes CASSLDSTTYEQYF. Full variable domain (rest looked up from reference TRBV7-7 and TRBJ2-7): GAGVSQSPRYKVTKRGQDVTLRCDPISSHATLYWYQQALGQGPEFLTYFNYEAQPDKSGLPSDRFSAERPEGSISTLTIQRTEQRDSAMYRCASSLDSTTYEQYFGPGTRLTVT.

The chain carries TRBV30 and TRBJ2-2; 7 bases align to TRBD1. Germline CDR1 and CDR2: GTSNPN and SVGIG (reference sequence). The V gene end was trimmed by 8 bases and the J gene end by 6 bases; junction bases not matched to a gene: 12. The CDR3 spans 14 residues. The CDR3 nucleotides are TGTGCCGGTAGAGACAGGGCAGGAGCCGGGGAGCTGTTTTTT. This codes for CAGRDRAGAGELFF.

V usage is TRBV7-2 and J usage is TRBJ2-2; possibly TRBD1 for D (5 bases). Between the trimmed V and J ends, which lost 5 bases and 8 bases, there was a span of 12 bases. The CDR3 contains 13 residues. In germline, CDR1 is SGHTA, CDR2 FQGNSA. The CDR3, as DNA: TGTGCCAGCAGCGCTCAGGGTTGGGGGGAGCTGTTTTTT. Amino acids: CASSAQGWGELFF. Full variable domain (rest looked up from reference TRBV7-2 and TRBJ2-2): GAGVSQSPSNKVTEKGKDVELRCDPISGHTALYWYRQSLGQGLEFLIYFQGNSAPDKSGLPSDRFSAERTGGSVSTLTIQRTQQEDSAVYLCASSAQGWGELFFGEGSRLTVL.

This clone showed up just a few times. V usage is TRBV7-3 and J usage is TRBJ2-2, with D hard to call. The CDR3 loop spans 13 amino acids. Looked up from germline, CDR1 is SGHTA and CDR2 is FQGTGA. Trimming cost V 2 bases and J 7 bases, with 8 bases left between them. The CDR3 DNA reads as TGTGCCAGCAGCTTATTGTCCGGCGGGGAGCTGTTTTTT. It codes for CASSLLSGGELFF.

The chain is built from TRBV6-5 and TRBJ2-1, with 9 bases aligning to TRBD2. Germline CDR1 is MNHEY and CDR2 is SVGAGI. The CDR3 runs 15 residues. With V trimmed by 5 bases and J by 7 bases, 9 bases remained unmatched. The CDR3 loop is CASSAGSSGDNEQFF. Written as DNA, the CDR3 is TGTGCCAGCAGTGCCGGGTCTAGCGGGGATAATGAGCAGTTCTTC.